Listed here are 32 T cell receptor beta chains from one sample, sequenced in a study of blood T cells in healthy people across ages. PCR was performed a second time for about 6 to 12 cycles using a sample-barcoded 5' primer and a J-beta primer mix. Using its own MiXCR run on the 5' RACE reads, TCRdb lists one record per CDR3 protein. The sample has roughly 900,000 distinct CDR3 sequences; more than 25% are singletons. Sequenced material: blood. The receptors were sampled from a woman of 80 years or more in good health.

This sequence joins TRBV6-2 or TRBV6-3 and TRBJ1-2; the D gene is possibly TRBD1 (5 bases). The CDR3 covers 12 residues. Looked up from germline, CDR1 is MNHEY and CDR2 is SVGEGT. Trimming left V 2 bases short and J 8 bases short, with 9 bases between. CDR3 sequence (DNA): TGTGCCAGCAGTTACGGGACCCGAGGCTACACCTTC. The encoded protein is CASSYGTRGYTF.

A note on this clonotype: Given a much more abundant clone one base away, this may be a read error. The gene calls are TRBV20-1 and TRBJ2-1; the match to TRBD2 covers 12 bases. The germline CDR1 and CDR2 sequences are DFQATT and SNEGSKA (reference sequence). The CDR3 is made up of 15 amino acids. For the CDR3, the DNA is TGCGGTGCTAGACCGACTAGCGGGGGTTACAATGAGCAGTTCTTC. This gives the protein CGARPTSGGYNEQFF.

Turning to this clonotype: This could be a read error, since a much larger clone is one nucleotide away. The CDR3 region is CAGSQIGGGRQETQYF. The CDR3, as DNA: TGTGCCGGCAGCCAGATCGGTGGGGGCCGTCAAGAGACCCAGTACTTC. This sequence joins TRBV11-2 and TRBJ2-5; tentative D call: TRBD1 (6 bases). Germline assignment: CDR1 SGHAT and CDR2 FQNNGV. This CDR3 has 16 residues.

Ten or more counts support this clonotype. The V gene is TRBV9, the J gene TRBJ2-1; TRBD2 might be the D (5 bases). This CDR3 contains 18 residues. The ends were cut back, 1 base at V and 7 bases at J, with 24 bases in the middle. Germline values: CDR1 SGDLS, CDR2 YYNGEE. This CDR3 is CASSVSGNGPGLVNEQFF. The CDR3 DNA is TGTGCCAGCAGCGTATCTGGGAACGGTCCGGGGTTAGTAAATGAGCAGTTCTTC.

This clonotype has a count of ten or more. This chain connects TRBV7-2 to TRBJ2-6; D is ambiguous. With 0 bases removed from V and 0 bases from J, the gap between germline ends came to 9 bases. The CDR3 runs to 17 residues. Germline V gene lookup returns CDR1 SGHTA and CDR2 FQGNSA. The CDR3 sequence: CASSLASGSSGANVLTF. DNA for the CDR3: TGTGCCAGCAGCTTAGCATCAGGAAGCTCTGGGGCCAACGTCCTGACTTTC.

This clonotype was detected only a few times. This sequence may be a read error, since a much larger clone differs from it by one base. The chain uses TRBV29-1 and TRBJ2-3; D is perhaps TRBD2 (5 bases). Germline assignment: CDR1 SQVTM and CDR2 ANQGSEA. The CDR3 runs 14 residues. Trimming left V 4 bases short and J 2 bases short, with 13 bases between. CDR3: CSVVGEGVTDTQYF. In DNA form, the CDR3 reads TGCAGCGTTGTAGGTGAGGGCGTCACAGATACGCAGTATTTT.

This clonotype occurred many times. This chain connects TRBV11-2 to TRBJ1-2, with a weak D call TRBD1 (5 bases). V was cut by 1 base and J by 8 bases, with 11 bases left in between. CDR1 and CDR2 (germline): SGHAT, FQNNGV. The CDR3 has 13 residues. The CDR3 loop is CASSLAAGRGYTF. The CDR3 DNA reads as TGTGCCAGCAGCTTAGCCGCAGGGCGAGGCTACACCTTC.

The chain carries TRBV4-2 and TRBJ1-6, with a possible D match to TRBD1 (6 bases). This CDR3 region has 18 residues. Trimming removed 1 base at V and 5 bases at J, with 18 bases between. The germline V gene encodes CDR1 LGHNA and CDR2 YNFKEQ. As DNA, the CDR3 is TGTGCCAGCAGCCAAGGGGTGAGACAGGCGTCGAATAATTCACCCCTCCACTTT. Translating it yields CASSQGVRQASNNSPLHF.

This clonotype was seen at least ten times. The chain uses TRBV12-3 or TRBV12-4 and TRBJ2-1; maybe TRBD2 (6 bases). The CDR3 is made up of 12 amino acids. Trimming pared 5 bases from V and 7 bases from J, leaving 9 bases between. CDR3: CASSLRGNEQFF. CDR3 nucleotides: TGTGCCAGCAGTCTCCGGGGGAATGAGCAGTTCTTC.

This sequence joins TRBV6-2 or TRBV6-3 and TRBJ1-2; TRBD1 matches 7 bases. This CDR3 is built from 14 residues. In germline, CDR1 is MNHEY, CDR2 SVGEGT. The trim removed 0 bases at V and 7 bases at J, leaving 5 bases unmatched. CDR3 in amino acids: CASSYSETGSGYTF. Here the CDR3 DNA reads TGTGCCAGCAGTTACTCCGAGACAGGGTCTGGCTACACCTTC.

In this sample, this clonotype turned up a few times. The genes are TRBV20-1 and TRBJ1-5; 10 nucleotides agree with TRBD1. The germline V gene has CDR1 DFQATT and CDR2 SNEGSKA (reference sequence). The CDR3 totals 15 residues. The J segment lost 3 bases and the V segment lost 1 base, leaving 3 bases of the junction unmatched. CDR3 loop: CSARATGGYNQPQHF. DNA for the CDR3: TGCAGTGCTAGAGCGACAGGGGGCTACAATCAGCCCCAGCATTTT.

V gene TRBV5-5 combines with J gene TRBJ2-3; D call uncertain. The CDR3 has 16 amino acids. V dropped 0 bases and J dropped 2 bases, with 13 bases sitting between them. Per the germline V gene, CDR1 is SGHKS and CDR2 is YYEKEE (reference sequence). The CDR3 region has the DNA TGTGCCAGCAGCTTGGAGACCGAAGAGCACACAGATACGCAGTATTTT. As protein: CASSLETEEHTDTQYF.

The sample holds a few counts of this clonotype. The chain recombines TRBV3-1 with TRBJ1-5; weak D call: TRBD1 (5 bases). Trimming took 4 bases from V and 4 from J, leaving 17 bases between them. This CDR3 has 16 amino acids. Germline V gene sequence: CDR1 LGHDT, CDR2 YNNKEL (reference sequence). The CDR3 spells CASSLGGWGRNQPQHF. The CDR3 nucleotides are TGTGCCAGCAGCCTCGGAGGGTGGGGACGGAATCAGCCCCAGCATTTT.

This chain joins TRBV2 and TRBJ2-1; D tentatively reads TRBD1 or TRBD2 (7 bases each). The CDR3 consists of 12 residues. Trimming took off 7 bases at V and 7 bases at J, with 11 bases between the two ends. Per the germline V gene, CDR1 is SNHLY and CDR2 is FYNNEI. DNA for the CDR3: TGTGCCAGCACAGGGGGGGGGAATGAGCAGTTCTTC. Amino acids: CASTGGGNEQFF.

V and J are TRBV14 and TRBJ2-6, with 7 positions matching TRBD2. With V trimmed by 1 base and J by 0 bases, 0 bases remained unmatched. The CDR3 consists of 16 residues. The germline V gene has CDR1 SGHDN and CDR2 FVKESK. The CDR3 region is CASSQGLASGANVLTF. The DNA for the CDR3 is TGTGCCAGCAGCCAAGGACTAGCCTCTGGGGCCAACGTCCTGACTTTC.

This clonotype was recorded at least ten times. The rearrangement uses TRBV10-3 and TRBJ2-3; TRBD1 might be the D (6 bases). V was cut by 4 bases and J by 5 bases, with 10 bases left in between. CDR3 length equals 13 residues. Germline CDR1 is ENHRY and CDR2 is SYGVKD. The CDR3, as DNA: TGTGCCATCAGTGCGACAGGTAAAGATACGCAGTATTTT. Its protein product is CAISATGKDTQYF.

Comment on this clonotype: A single base separates this from a much larger clone, so it may be a read error. The chain combines TRBV6-2 or TRBV6-3 with TRBJ2-4, with TRBD1 matching 7 bases. The CDR3 totals 15 residues. The trim removed 8 bases at V and 0 bases at J, leaving 7 bases unmatched. Germline V gene sequence: CDR1 MNHEY, CDR2 SVGEGT. The CDR3 loop is CASGRQGIAKNIQYF. CDR3 DNA sequence: TGTGCCAGCGGTCGACAGGGAATAGCCAAAAACATTCAGTACTTC.

In its sample, this clonotype ranks as large (0.1 to 1%). V gene TRBV11-3 combines with J gene TRBJ2-5, with D perhaps TRBD2 (7 bases). V lost 1 base, J lost 4 bases, and 25 bases lay in between. The CDR3 has 19 residues. Germline CDR1 is SGHNT and CDR2 is YENEEA. CDR3 sequence: CASSLVGGAASGDSETQYF. The CDR3, as DNA: TGTGCCAGCAGCTTAGTAGGGGGGGCTGCTAGCGGTGACTCAGAGACCCAGTACTTC.

This clonotype occurred many times. This chain links TRBV15 with TRBJ2-3; no definite D call. The V end was cut by 3 bases, the J end by 1 base, with 11 bases between. CDR1 is LNHNV, CDR2 YYDKDF, per germline (reference sequence). This CDR3 is built from 15 residues. DNA of the CDR3: TGTGCCACCAGCAGTTTAGGCCCACGCACAGATACGCAGTATTTT. Its protein product is CATSSLGPRTDTQYF.

This clonotype was counted only a few times. This chain links TRBV7-2 with TRBJ2-2; 10 bases map to TRBD2. This CDR3 is built from 17 residues. Per the germline V gene, CDR1 is SGHTA and CDR2 is FQGNSA. V trimming: 3 bases; J trimming: 0 bases; junction bases outside the gene matches: 4. The CDR3 sequence is CASSFLSGGTNTGELFF. In DNA, the CDR3 is TGTGCCAGCAGCTTCCTTAGCGGGGGGACGAACACCGGGGAGCTGTTTTTT.

This chain connects TRBV6-5 to TRBJ2-7, with a tentative D call TRBD2 (6 bases). The J call may be incorrect, as the DNA end agrees better with TRBJ2-5. The CDR3 covers 14 residues. Per germline, CDR1 MNHEY and CDR2 SVGAGI. The CDR3 DNA reads TGTGCCAGCAGTCTCGACTGGCGGGGAGAGACCCAGTACTTC. It is translated as CASSLDWRGETQYF.

This clonotype was seen at least ten times. With a much larger clone just one base away, this may be a read error. V is TRBV20-1 and J is TRBJ2-5, with D perhaps given as TRBD1 or TRBD2 (5 bases each). Germline V gene sequence: CDR1 DFQATT, CDR2 SNEGSKA (reference sequence). The CDR3 has 12 amino acids. The CDR3 nucleotides read TGCAGGGGACGGACGTCGGGGGAGACCCAGTACTTC. Translation gives CRGRTSGETQYF.

Comments on this clonotype: A much bigger clone sits one base away, suggesting this may be a read error. The V gene is TRBV7-2, the J gene TRBJ1-1; D may be TRBD1 (5 bases). The germline CDR1 and CDR2 sequences are SGHTA and FQGNSA. Trimming shortened V by 8 bases and J by 4 bases, and 17 bases separated the two germline ends. This CDR3 is built from 14 residues. The DNA for the CDR3 is TGTGCCAGCGGCTCCAGGGTTGAGGGCACTGAAGCTTTCTTT. This sequence encodes CASGSRVEGTEAFF.

This clonotype showed up many times. This chain uses TRBV7-9 with TRBJ1-5; 7 positions agree with TRBD1. CDR1 SEHNR and CDR2 FQNEAQ come from the germline V gene (reference sequence). The J segment lost 5 bases and the V segment lost 1 base, leaving 2 bases of the junction unmatched. CDR3 length: 14 residues. The CDR3 region has the DNA TGTGCCAGCAGCTTAGGGGACAGTCATCAGCCCCAGCATTTT. This codes for CASSLGDSHQPQHF.

The chain recombines TRBV15 with TRBJ2-5; a possible D gene is TRBD1 (6 bases). The CDR3 sequence is 13 residues long. Trimming pared 6 bases from V and 11 bases from J, leaving 19 bases between. Germline CDR1 is LNHNV and CDR2 is YYDKDF (reference sequence). DNA for the CDR3: TGTGCCACCAGTCGCGGACGGGACAATGAGCAGTACTTC. Its translation: CATSRGRDNEQYF.

Regarding this clonotype: A read error is possible here, since a much larger clone lies one base away. The V call is TRBV6-5, the J call TRBJ2-5, with D possibly TRBD2 on 5 matching bases. CDR3 length equals 13 residues. Germline V gives CDR1 MNHEY, CDR2 SVGAGI. Trimming took off 2 bases at V and 7 bases at J, with 11 bases between the two ends. CDR3: CASSYGVGGTQYF. The CDR3 DNA reads as TGTGCCAGCAGTTACGGGGTCGGAGGGACCCAGTACTTC.

This clonotype was observed a handful of times. The chain uses TRBV4-1 and TRBJ2-1, with 11 bases matching TRBD2. The CDR3 sequence is 15 residues long. Per the germline V gene, CDR1 is MGHRA and CDR2 is YSYEKL. V shed 0 bases and J 12 bases; nucleotides not matched to a gene: 7. CDR3 in amino acids: CASSQDPSGRNPQFF. CDR3 coding DNA: TGCGCCAGCAGCCAAGATCCTAGCGGGAGGAACCCGCAGTTCTTC.

This clonotype has just a few counts. A much bigger clone sits one base away, suggesting this may be a read error. The chain recombines TRBV6-1 with TRBJ2-1; 13 bases line up with TRBD2. The closer fit of TRBJ2-7 to the DNA end suggests the J call may be wrong. Germline V CDR1 and CDR2: MNHNS, SASEGT. The CDR3 runs to 17 residues. CDR3 loop: CASRLAGGLSSYNEQYF. CDR3 coding DNA: TGTGCCAGCAGACTAGCGGGGGGGCTGAGCTCCTACAATGAGCAGTACTTC.

This clonotype was seen repeatedly, ten times or more. V gene TRBV9 combines with J gene TRBJ2-5; maybe TRBD2 (6 bases). Trimming took 4 bases from V and 5 from J, leaving 15 bases between them. Germline CDR1 and CDR2: SGDLS and YYNGEE. This CDR3 is 14 amino acids long. CDR3 region: CASSPRSSGETQYF. The DNA for the CDR3 is TGTGCCAGCAGCCCCCGTAGTAGCGGTGAGACCCAGTACTTC. The full variable domain, its missing parts supplied by reference TRBV9 and TRBJ2-5, is DSGVTQTPKHLITATGQRVTLRCSPRSGDLSVYWYQQSLDQGLQFLIQYYNGEERAKGNILERFSAQQFPDLHSELNLSSLELGDSALYFCASSPRSSGETQYFGPGTRLLVL.

This clonotype showed up just a few times. The chain links TRBV6-2 or TRBV6-3 to TRBJ1-6, with D uncertain. CDR1 MNHEY and CDR2 SVGEGT come from the germline V gene. CDR3 length: 11 amino acids. V lost 6 bases and J lost 12, with 9 bases in between. The CDR3 DNA is TGTGCCAGCAGAAGCAGTCTACCCCTCCACTTT. This sequence encodes CASRSSLPLHF.

In the case of this clonotype: At one end, the junction sequence differs from germline, possibly due to a read error. V is TRBV12-3 or TRBV12-4 and J is TRBJ2-3; no reliable D call. The CDR3 is made up of 15 amino acids. As DNA, the CDR3 is TGTGCCAGCAGTTTAGGCAGTCATAGCACAGATGCGCAGTATTTT. Translated: CASSLGSHSTDAQYF.

V and J are TRBV2 and TRBJ1-2, with 9 bases aligning to TRBD1. Germline V lookup: CDR1 SNHLY, CDR2 FYNNEI. CDR3 length: 14 amino acids. V shed 6 bases and J 4 bases; nucleotides not matched to a gene: 6. The CDR3 sequence is CASSDGQGFYGYTF. DNA for the CDR3: TGTGCCAGCAGCGATGGACAGGGGTTCTATGGCTACACCTTC. The whole variable domain, remainder taken from reference TRBV2 and TRBJ1-2, is EPEVTQTPSHQVTQMGQEVILRCVPISNHLYFYWYRQILGQKVEFLVSFYNNEISEKSEIFDDQFSVERPDGSNFTLKIRSTKLEDSAMYFCASSDGQGFYGYTFGSGTRLTVV.